This is a list of T cell receptor beta chains from one sample in a study of blood T cells in healthy people across ages. TCRdb re-called the 5' RACE reads with MiXCR, one entry per CDR3 protein. The sample has fewer than 800,000 distinct CDR3 sequences, roughly 32% seen once. The source material was blood. The receptors stem from an elderly woman in good health. CDR3s include the opening cysteine and the closing phenylalanine or tryptophan. Fields, in order: clone size, V gene, D gene, J gene, CDR3 DNA, CDR3 protein. D genes are given only for firm matches. Clone size is not always given. Where it is, it says once, few, many or a class for expanded clones.

many	TRBV7-8	.	TRBJ2-7	TGTGCCAGCAGCTTAGCCCCGAGCGGCGAGCAGTACTTC	CASSLAPSGEQYF
many	TRBV28	.	TRBJ1-1	TGTGCCAGCAGTTTCACGGACACTGAAGCTTTCTTT	CASSFTDTEAFF
.	TRBV29-1	TRBD1	TRBJ1-1	TGCAGCGTTTGCTTAGGGACAGGGATCACTGAAGCTTTCTTT	CSVCLGTGITEAFF
many	TRBV5-8	.	TRBJ2-5	TGTGCCAGCTCCTCCCCTCGGGGTGCAGAGACCCAGTACTTC	CASSSPRGAETQYF
.	TRBV20-1	.	TRBJ2-3	TGCAGTGCGAGAGGTCGGGTCACAGATACGCAGTATTTT	CSARGRVTDTQYF
few	TRBV5-1	.	TRBJ1-1	TGCGCCAGCCGGGCGGTCCTGGACGGTAACACTGAAGCTTTCTTT	CASRAVLDGNTEAFF
.	TRBV14	TRBD1	TRBJ2-3	TGTGCCAGCAGCCCGGCGGGGGACAGGGGCGCAGATACGCAGTATTTT	CASSPAGDRGADTQYF
few	TRBV3-1	.	TRBJ1-4	TGTGCCAGTAACAGGGTGGGAGAAAAACTGTTTTTT	CASNRVGEKLFF
.	TRBV30	TRBD1	TRBJ2-2	TGTGCCTGGAGTGGGGGGACAGGGAACACCGGGGAGCTGTTTTTT	CAWSGGTGNTGELFF
many	TRBV20-1	TRBD2	TRBJ2-5	TGCAGTGCTAGGTCCGGTGTAGCGGGGAAAGAGACCCAGTACTTC	CSARSGVAGKETQYF
once	TRBV6-2/TRBV6-3	.	TRBJ2-5	TGTGCCAGCAATCACGGTTGGGACAACCGCCAAGAGACCCAGTACTTC	CASNHGWDNRQETQYF
.	TRBV4-1	TRBD2	TRBJ2-5	TGCGCCAGCAGCCAAGGCCCTAGCGGGGGGGGCCTCCAAGAGACCCAGTACTTC	CASSQGPSGGGLQETQYF
many	TRBV2	.	TRBJ2-7	TGTGCCAGCAGAACAGGAACAAGCGCCTACGAGCAGTACTTC	CASRTGTSAYEQYF
.	TRBV20-1	TRBD1	TRBJ2-7	TGCAGTGCTAGAGATGGGGACAGCCCGACCTACGAGCAGTACTTC	CSARDGDSPTYEQYF
.	TRBV6-1	.	TRBJ2-2	TGTGCCAGCAGAAGACAGCAGAACACCGGGGAGCTGTTTTTT	CASRRQQNTGELFF
.	TRBV12-3/TRBV12-4	.	TRBJ2-3	TGTGCCAGCAGTTTTCAGGGGAGAGTGAGCACAGATACGCAGTATTTT	CASSFQGRVSTDTQYF
many	TRBV27	TRBD1	TRBJ1-2	TGTGCCAGCAGTTTGTTCGGGACAGGGGGGCTCTATGGCTACACCTTC	CASSLFGTGGLYGYTF
few	TRBV11-3	TRBD1	TRBJ1-2	TGTGCCAGCAGCCCCCGGGGGGACAGGGCGCTACTACCTAACTATGGCTACACCTTC	CASSPRGDRALLPNYGYTF